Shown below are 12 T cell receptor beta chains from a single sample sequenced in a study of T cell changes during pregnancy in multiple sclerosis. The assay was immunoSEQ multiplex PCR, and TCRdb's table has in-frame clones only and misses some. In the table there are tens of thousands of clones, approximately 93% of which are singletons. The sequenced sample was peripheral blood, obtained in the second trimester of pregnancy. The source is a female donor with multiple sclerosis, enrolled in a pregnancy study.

This CDR3 reads CASSSVSSYNEQFF. CDR3 bases: TGTGCCAGCAGCTCTGTGAGCTCCTACAATGAGCAGTTCTTC. The gene calls are TRBV7-2 and TRBJ2-1; D gene uncertain. Germline CDR1 and CDR2: SGHTA and FQGNSA. This CDR3 has 14 amino acids. V lost 4 bases and J 0 bases, leaving 7 bases between the germline ends.

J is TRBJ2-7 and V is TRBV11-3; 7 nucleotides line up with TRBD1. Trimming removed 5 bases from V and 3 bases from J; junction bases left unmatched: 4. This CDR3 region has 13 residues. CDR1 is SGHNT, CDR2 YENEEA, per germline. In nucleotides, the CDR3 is TGTGCCAGCAGCCTTACAGGGGACTACGAGCAGTACTTC. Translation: CASSLTGDYEQYF.

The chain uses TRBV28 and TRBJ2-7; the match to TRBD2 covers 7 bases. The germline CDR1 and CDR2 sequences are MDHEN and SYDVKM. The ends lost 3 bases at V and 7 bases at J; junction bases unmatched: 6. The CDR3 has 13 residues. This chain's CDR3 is CASSFGGGWEQYF. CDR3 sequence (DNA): TGTGCCAGCAGTTTTGGGGGGGGATGGGAGCAGTACTTC.

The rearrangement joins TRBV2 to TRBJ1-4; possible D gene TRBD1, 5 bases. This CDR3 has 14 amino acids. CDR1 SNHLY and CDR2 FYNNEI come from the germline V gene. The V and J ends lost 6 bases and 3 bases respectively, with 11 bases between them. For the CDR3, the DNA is TGTGCCAGCAGAGGAGGGGTTGCTAATGAAAAACTGTTTTTT. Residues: CASRGGVANEKLFF.

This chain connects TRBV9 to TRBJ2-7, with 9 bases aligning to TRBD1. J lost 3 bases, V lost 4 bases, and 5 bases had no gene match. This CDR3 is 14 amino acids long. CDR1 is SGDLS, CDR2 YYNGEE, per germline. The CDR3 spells CASSPGTGLYEQYF. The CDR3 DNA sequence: TGTGCCAGCAGCCCCGGGACAGGGCTCTACGAGCAGTACTTC.

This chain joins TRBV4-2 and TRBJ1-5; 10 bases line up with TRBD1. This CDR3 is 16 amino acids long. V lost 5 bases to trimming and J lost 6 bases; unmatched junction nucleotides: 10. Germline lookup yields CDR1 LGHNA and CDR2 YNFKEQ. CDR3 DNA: TGTGCCAGCAGCTTGAATCGACAGGGGGCGACTCAGCCCCAGCATTTT. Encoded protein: CASSLNRQGATQPQHF.

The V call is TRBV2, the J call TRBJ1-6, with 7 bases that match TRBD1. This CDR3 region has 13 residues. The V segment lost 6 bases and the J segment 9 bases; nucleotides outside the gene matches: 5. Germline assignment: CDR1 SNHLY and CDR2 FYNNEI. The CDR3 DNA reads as TGTGCCAGCAGCACAGGGGCCGGTTCACCCCTCCACTTT. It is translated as CASSTGAGSPLHF.

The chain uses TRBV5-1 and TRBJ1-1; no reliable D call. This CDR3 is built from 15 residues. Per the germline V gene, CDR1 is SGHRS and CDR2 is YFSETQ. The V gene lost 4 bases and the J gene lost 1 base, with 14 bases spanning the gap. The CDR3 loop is CASSPDRTANTEAFF. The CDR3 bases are TGCGCCAGCAGCCCAGACCGAACAGCGAACACTGAAGCTTTCTTT.

The CDR3 region is CASSLGGGDISYEQYF. The DNA of the CDR3 is TGTGCCAGCAGCTTAGGAGGGGGGGACATCTCCTACGAGCAGTACTTC. The chain combines TRBV7-8 with TRBJ2-7, with D possibly matching TRBD2 (7 bases). From germline, CDR1 is SGHVS and CDR2 FQNEAQ. The CDR3 sequence is 16 residues long. V was trimmed by 1 base and J by 0 bases, leaving 13 bases between them.

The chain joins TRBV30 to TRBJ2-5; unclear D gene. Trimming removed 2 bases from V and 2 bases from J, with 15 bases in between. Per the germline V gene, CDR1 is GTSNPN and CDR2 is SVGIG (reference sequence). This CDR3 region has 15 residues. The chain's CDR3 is CAWSSSMELQETQYF. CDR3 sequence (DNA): TGTGCCTGGAGTAGTTCGATGGAGCTGCAAGAGACCCAGTACTTC.

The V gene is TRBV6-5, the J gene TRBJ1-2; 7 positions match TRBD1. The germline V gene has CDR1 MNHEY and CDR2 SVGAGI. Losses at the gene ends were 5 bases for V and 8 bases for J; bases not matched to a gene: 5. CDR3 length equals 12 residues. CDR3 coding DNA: TGTGCCAGCAGTCAGGGGGTCCGGGGCTACACCTTC. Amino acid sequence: CASSQGVRGYTF.

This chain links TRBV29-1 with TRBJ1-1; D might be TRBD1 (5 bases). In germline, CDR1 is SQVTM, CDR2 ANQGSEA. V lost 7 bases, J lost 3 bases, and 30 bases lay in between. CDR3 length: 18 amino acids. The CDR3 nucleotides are TGCAGCGCTGAGGGCGGGAGGGGAGGAGGAAGTTGGGACACTGAAGCTTTCTTT. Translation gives CSAEGGRGGGSWDTEAFF.